The source of this T cell receptor (beta chain) is a study of breast tumors, draining lymph nodes, adjacent tissues. Study-wide results and limits: Compared with basal-like, luminal-like tumors shared significantly more repertoire with nontumor tissue. Findings are consistent with lymph node origin and intratumoral expansion of most tumor T cells. Data only fit, rather than demonstrated, lymph node origin of most tumor T cells. Tumors had less TCR diversity than lymph nodes, more than nontumor tissue.

V was clipped by 5 bases and J by 0 bases, with 23 bases between them. CDR3 length equals 20 residues. Germline lookup yields CDR1 LGHDT and CDR2 YNNKEL (reference sequence). Samples came from axillary lymph nodes draining the breast cancer. This clonotype was picked up a small number of times. Its antigen is still unknown. MiXCR was run by TCRdb on the multiplex PCR reads, yielding one entry per CDR3 protein. The sample yields over 150,000 distinct CDR3 sequences, 30% to 35% seen once. The TCR comes from a female donor with breast cancer. Some clones in this sample may be carry-over from other donors' samples. Sample: axillary lymph node tissue. This sequence joins TRBV3-1 and TRBJ1-6; the D gene is possibly TRBD1 (5 bases). CDR3 amino acids: CASSFFRGGAASSYNSPLHF. The CDR3 nucleotides are TGTGCCAGCAGCTTTTTTCGGGGGGGAGCGGCTAGCTCCTATAATTCACCCCTCCACTTT. Full variable domain (remainder filled in from reference TRBV3-1 and TRBJ1-6): DTAVSQTPKYLVTQMGNDKSIKCEQNLGHDTMYWYKQDSKKFLKIMFSYNNKELIINETVPNRFSPKSPDKAHLNLHINSLELGDSAVYFCASSFFRGGAASSYNSPLHFGNGTRLTVT.